These 32 T cell receptor beta chains were sequenced from one sample in a study of immune cell composition in non-small cell lung cancer. This table comes from immunoSEQ multiplex PCR, and its TCRdb copy is limited to in-frame clones, with some not included. The repertoire holds under 3,500 clones, with roughly 89% as singletons. The normal lung sample lay at least 3 cm, and maximally far, from the tumour. Sequenced: non-adjacent lung tissue. Receptors originate from a human donor with non-small cell lung cancer.

The V call is TRBV11-2, the J call TRBJ1-1, with D unclear. CDR1 is SGHAT and CDR2 is FQNNGV in the germline V gene. Trimming took off 3 bases at V and 7 bases at J, with 18 bases between the two ends. The CDR3 is 15 residues long. CDR3 residues: CASSFSRAGGREAFF. CDR3 DNA: TGTGCCAGCAGCTTTAGCCGAGCAGGAGGACGTGAAGCTTTCTTT.

V and J are TRBV28 and TRBJ2-3, with D tentatively TRBD1 (5 bases). CDR1 and CDR2 (germline): MDHEN, SYDVKM. Trimming shortened V by 7 bases and J by 5 bases, and 10 bases separated the two germline ends. CDR3 length equals 12 residues. The CDR3 reads CASNQGQDTQYF. The CDR3 nucleotides are TGTGCCAGCAACCAGGGTCAAGATACGCAGTATTTT.

The chain uses TRBV5-4 and TRBJ2-7; D may be TRBD2 (5 bases). The V gene's germline CDR1 is SGHNT and CDR2 YYREEE (reference sequence). This CDR3 comprises 15 residues. The V and J ends lost 0 bases and 2 bases respectively, with 12 bases between them. CDR3 sequence: CASSLAGGEAYEQYF. CDR3 nucleotide sequence: TGTGCCAGCAGCTTGGCCGGAGGCGAAGCCTACGAGCAGTACTTC.

V usage is TRBV29-1 and J usage is TRBJ1-1; 12 bases match TRBD1. CDR3 length equals 15 residues. The ends lost 3 bases at V and 3 bases at J; junction bases unmatched: 5. Germline CDR1 SQVTM, CDR2 ANQGSEA. For the CDR3, the DNA is TGCAGCGTTGACCCGGGACAGGGGGCTTACACTGAAGCTTTCTTT. Translating it yields CSVDPGQGAYTEAFF.

V is TRBV19 and J is TRBJ2-1; 9 bases align to TRBD2. The CDR3 totals 15 residues. Germline lookup yields CDR1 LNHDA and CDR2 SQIVND (reference sequence). J gave up 6 bases and V 3 bases, and 6 bases lay outside the gene matches. In DNA form, the CDR3 reads TGTGCCAGTAGTATTTCGGCGGGAGGGCCCAATGAGCAGTTCTTC. Amino acids: CASSISAGGPNEQFF.

This sequence joins TRBV30 and TRBJ2-1, with 13 bases aligning to TRBD2. The CDR3 runs to 13 residues. Germline V lookup: CDR1 GTSNPN, CDR2 SVGIG (reference sequence). The ends lost 4 bases at V and 11 bases at J; junction bases unmatched: 5. The CDR3: CAWKTSGGGQQFF. The DNA for the CDR3 is TGTGCCTGGAAAACTAGCGGGGGGGGTCAGCAGTTCTTC.

The chain employs TRBV19 and TRBJ2-1; TRBD2 matches 12 bases. The V and J ends lost 3 bases and 3 bases, in that order; junction bases with no gene match: 3. Germline V gene lookup returns CDR1 LNHDA and CDR2 SQIVND (reference sequence). The CDR3 runs to 16 residues. DNA of the CDR3: TGTGCCAGTAGTATGACTAGCGGGAGTATCTACAATGAGCAGTTCTTC. Translation: CASSMTSGSIYNEQFF.

The V and J genes are TRBV7-2 and TRBJ2-1; 16 bases are shared with TRBD2. With V trimmed by 5 bases and J by 6 bases, 13 bases remained unmatched. CDR1 and CDR2 (germline): SGHTA, FQGNSA. This CDR3 region has 19 residues. CDR3 nucleotides: TGTGCCAGCAGCCCTAACCCCGGGACTAGCGGGAGGGCCGGCAATGAGCAGTTCTTC. Translated, it gives CASSPNPGTSGRAGNEQFF.

This sequence joins TRBV7-2 and TRBJ2-7; TRBD1 matches 10 bases. The CDR3 loop spans 15 amino acids. Trimming cost V 0 bases and J 2 bases; bases outside gene matches: 1. Germline V lookup: CDR1 SGHTA, CDR2 FQGNSA. DNA of the CDR3: TGTGCCAGCAGCTTAGCCGGGACAGGGGCCTACGAGCAGTACTTC. It translates to CASSLAGTGAYEQYF.

The V and J genes are TRBV28 and TRBJ2-2; 7 bases are a match to TRBD2. CDR1 is MDHEN, CDR2 SYDVKM, per germline. The CDR3 consists of 17 residues. V gave up 6 bases and J gave up 7 bases; unmatched junction bases: 17. CDR3: CASSPPGWGSGIGELFF. The CDR3 DNA follows: TGTGCCAGCAGCCCCCCGGGGTGGGGGAGCGGGATCGGGGAGCTGTTTTTT. The whole variable domain, remainder taken from reference TRBV28 and TRBJ2-2, is DVKVTQSSRYLVKRTGEKVFLECVQDMDHENMFWYRQDPGLGLRLIYFSYDVKMKEKGDIPEGYSVSREKKERFSLILESASTNQTSMYLCASSPPGWGSGIGELFFGEGSRLTVL.

J is TRBJ1-1 and V is TRBV7-2; tentatively, D is TRBD1 (6 bases). The germline V and J ends were trimmed by 0 bases and 9 bases, with 11 bases remaining between them. CDR3 length: 13 residues. The germline gives CDR1 SGHTA, CDR2 FQGNSA. This chain's CDR3 is CASSLARGTQAFF. The CDR3 DNA follows: TGTGCCAGCAGCTTAGCGCGGGGGACACAAGCTTTCTTT.

V usage is TRBV28 and J usage is TRBJ1-6; D is perhaps TRBD1 (5 bases). The CDR3 covers 15 residues. The germline V and J ends were trimmed by 8 bases and 4 bases, with 15 bases remaining between them. Germline-derived CDR1 and CDR2 are MDHEN and SYDVKM. The CDR3 is CASFPTGKYNSPLHF. DNA for the CDR3: TGTGCCAGCTTCCCCACAGGAAAATATAATTCACCCCTCCACTTT. The complete variable domain, with remaining parts taken from reference TRBV28 and TRBJ1-6, reads DVKVTQSSRYLVKRTGEKVFLECVQDMDHENMFWYRQDPGLGLRLIYFSYDVKMKEKGDIPEGYSVSREKKERFSLILESASTNQTSMYLCASFPTGKYNSPLHFGNGTRLTVT.

This chain joins TRBV6-1 and TRBJ2-3; weak D call: TRBD1 (6 bases). CDR1 is MNHNS and CDR2 is SASEGT in the germline V gene. With 5 bases removed from V and 3 bases from J, the gap between germline ends came to 15 bases. This CDR3 is built from 15 residues. The CDR3 nucleotides are TGTGCCAGCAGTAACACAGGGTTTCGGACAGATACGCAGTATTTT. This gives the protein CASSNTGFRTDTQYF.

The rearrangement joins TRBV19 to TRBJ1-5, with D maybe TRBD1 (5 bases). This CDR3 region has 15 residues. Trimming removed 7 bases at V and 1 base at J, with 14 bases between. CDR1 is LNHDA, CDR2 SQIVND, per germline (reference sequence). The CDR3 loop is CASKGVGRSNQPQHF. CDR3 sequence (DNA): TGTGCCAGTAAGGGTGTGGGGCGAAGCAATCAGCCCCAGCATTTT.

V gene TRBV5-1 combines with J gene TRBJ2-7; 9 positions agree with TRBD1. Germline CDR1 and CDR2: SGHRS and YFSETQ. V shed 5 bases and J 3 bases; nucleotides not matched to a gene: 3. The CDR3 extends over 13 amino acids. The CDR3 sequence is CASRPGQGYEQYF. CDR3 DNA: TGCGCCAGCAGACCGGGACAGGGCTACGAGCAGTACTTC.

The rearrangement joins TRBV5-4 to TRBJ2-1, with TRBD2 matching 13 bases. Germline CDR1 SGHNT, CDR2 YYREEE (reference sequence). This CDR3 contains 18 residues. V lost 5 bases to trimming and J lost 1 base; unmatched junction nucleotides: 9. This chain's CDR3 is CASRIAGLAGTSYNEQFF. CDR3 DNA sequence: TGTGCCAGCAGGATAGCGGGACTAGCGGGAACGTCCTACAATGAGCAGTTCTTC. Full variable domain (remainder filled in from reference TRBV5-4 and TRBJ2-1): ETGVTQSPTHLIKTRGQQVTLRCSSQSGHNTVSWYQQALGQGPQFIFQYYREEENGRGNFPPRFSGLQFPNYSSELNVNALELDDSALYLCASRIAGLAGTSYNEQFFGPGTRLTVL.

This clone was picked up a small number of times. The chain combines TRBV29-1 with TRBJ1-1, with D possibly TRBD1 on 5 matching bases. This CDR3 spans 12 amino acids. Looked up from germline, CDR1 is SQVTM and CDR2 is ANQGSEA. V gave up 5 bases and J gave up 3 bases, with 10 bases separating them. CDR3 sequence (DNA): TGCAGCGTTAAGACGGGGGACACTGAAGCTTTCTTT. Its translation is CSVKTGDTEAFF.

This clone was observed a few times. This chain connects TRBV30 to TRBJ2-7, with 8 bases identical to TRBD1. The CDR3 sequence is 15 residues long. Trimming removed 1 base from V and 3 bases from J; junction bases left unmatched: 8. Looked up from germline, CDR1 is GTSNPN and CDR2 is SVGIG (reference sequence). CDR3 bases: TGTGCCTGGAGTGCTTTGGACAGGGATCGCTACGAGCAGTACTTC. Its protein is CAWSALDRDRYEQYF.

This clone was counted only a few times. The chain carries TRBV27 and TRBJ1-3; D unresolved. The germline V gene encodes CDR1 MNHEY and CDR2 SMNVEV (reference sequence). The CDR3 runs 16 residues. The V and J ends lost 5 bases and 3 bases respectively, with 17 bases between them. In DNA form, the CDR3 reads TGTGCCAGCAGTCCAGACATATCAAAAGATGGAAACACCATATATTTT. Amino acid sequence: CASSPDISKDGNTIYF.

This clone was detected once. The chain combines TRBV6-6 with TRBJ2-7; D perhaps matches TRBD2 (6 bases). With 0 bases removed from V and 4 bases from J, the gap between germline ends came to 13 bases. Germline CDR1 reads MNHNY; CDR2 reads SVGAGI (reference sequence). The CDR3 has 15 amino acids. CDR3 coding DNA: TGTGCCAGCAGTTACTCCGGGACTTACTCTTACGAGCAGTACTTC. Its protein product is CASSYSGTYSYEQYF.

The chain combines TRBV7-9 with TRBJ2-1, with D possibly being TRBD1 (6 bases). The CDR3 covers 15 residues. In germline, CDR1 is SEHNR, CDR2 FQNEAQ (reference sequence). V was clipped by 5 bases and J by 2 bases, with 13 bases between them. The CDR3 bases are TGTGCCAGCAGCCCAGAAACAGGGACCTACAATGAGCAGTTCTTC. The encoded protein is CASSPETGTYNEQFF.

The J gene is TRBJ2-7, the V gene TRBV7-9, with 9 bases fitting TRBD1. The germline gives CDR1 SEHNR, CDR2 FQNEAQ (reference sequence). The CDR3 is 16 residues long. The junction had 8 bases not matched to a gene; V was cut back by 3 bases and J by 2 bases. The CDR3: CASSLQMGQGAYEQYF. The CDR3 nucleotides read TGTGCCAGCAGCTTGCAAATGGGACAGGGCGCCTACGAGCAGTACTTC. The whole variable domain, filled in from reference TRBV7-9 and TRBJ2-7, reads DTGVSQNPRHKITKRGQNVTFRCDPISEHNRLYWYRQTLGQGPEFLTYFQNEAQLEKSRLLSDRFSAERPKGSFSTLEIQRTEQGDSAMYLCASSLQMGQGAYEQYFGPGTRLTVT.

The CDR3 DNA is TGTGCCAGCAGTTCCTGGACAGGGGGCCTTGCCGGGGAGCTGTTTTTT. It translates to CASSSWTGGLAGELFF. This sequence joins TRBV6-5 and TRBJ2-2; the match to TRBD1 covers 11 bases. Germline V lookup: CDR1 MNHEY, CDR2 SVGAGI. Trimming removed 4 bases from V and 6 bases from J; junction bases left unmatched: 7. This CDR3 comprises 16 residues.

The chain couples TRBV15 to TRBJ1-2, with 8 bases lining up with TRBD1. From germline, CDR1 is LNHNV and CDR2 YYDKDF (reference sequence). The CDR3 spans 14 residues. Trimming took 3 bases from V and 4 from J; bases not matched to a gene: 4. Here the CDR3 DNA reads TGTGCCACCAGCAGGAGGACAGGGAGCTATGGCTACACCTTC. Amino acid sequence: CATSRRTGSYGYTF.

The chain recombines TRBV5-8 with TRBJ2-7, with 11 bases aligning to TRBD1. CDR1 SGHTS and CDR2 YDEGEE come from the germline V gene. This CDR3 is 15 amino acids long. Losses at the gene ends were 6 bases for V and 4 bases for J; bases not matched to a gene: 9. The CDR3 DNA is TGTGCCAGCACCTATGGGACAGGGGGTTTATACGAGCAGTACTTC. Protein: CASTYGTGGLYEQYF.

J is TRBJ2-1 and V is TRBV11-1; TRBD2 agrees at 7 bases. Germline V gene sequence: CDR1 SGHAT, CDR2 FQDESV (reference sequence). Trimming cost V 8 bases and J 6 bases; bases outside gene matches: 10. CDR3 length: 14 amino acids. The CDR3 sequence: CASSREAGPNEQFF. CDR3 in DNA: TGTGCCAGCTCCCGGGAGGCAGGGCCCAATGAGCAGTTCTTC.

The chain recombines TRBV18 with TRBJ2-2; 11 nucleotides agree with TRBD1. This CDR3 has 16 amino acids. CDR1 is KGHSH, CDR2 LQKENI, per germline. Germline trimming cut 2 bases from V and 5 bases from J; bases unmatched to any gene: 4. This chain's CDR3 is CASSPTGTGGTGELFF. CDR3 coding DNA: TGTGCCAGCTCACCAACCGGGACAGGGGGAACCGGGGAGCTGTTTTTT.

The chain combines TRBV11-2 with TRBJ2-1; 7 nucleotides align to TRBD1. The CDR3 totals 14 residues. V was pared by 6 bases and J by 2 bases, with 4 bases of the junction left unmatched. The germline V gene encodes CDR1 SGHAT and CDR2 FQNNGV. CDR3 in amino acids: CASRGTDTYNEQFF. The CDR3 bases are TGTGCCAGCAGGGGGACAGACACCTACAATGAGCAGTTCTTC.

V and J are TRBV27 and TRBJ2-1; TRBD1 aligns across 10 bases. J gave up 9 bases and V 3 bases, and 5 bases lay outside the gene matches. The CDR3 is 14 amino acids. Germline values: CDR1 MNHEY, CDR2 SMNVEV (reference sequence). The CDR3 nucleotides read TGTGCCAGCAGTTTGGGACAGGGGAGGGGTGAGCAGTTCTTC. Its translation is CASSLGQGRGEQFF.

The chain carries TRBV4-1 and TRBJ1-1; possibly TRBD1 for D (6 bases). The length of the CDR3 is 15 residues. Germline V gene data show CDR1 as MGHRA and CDR2 as YSYEKL. Trimming stripped 4 bases from V and 4 bases from J, with 16 bases between. CDR3 amino acids: CASSRNRDPGTEAFF. CDR3 nucleotides: TGCGCCAGCAGCCGCAACAGGGACCCCGGCACTGAAGCTTTCTTT.

The V call is TRBV29-1, the J call TRBJ2-2; 8 bases match TRBD1. J lost 0 bases, V lost 7 bases, and 4 bases had no gene match. Per germline, CDR1 SQVTM and CDR2 ANQGSEA. The CDR3 spans 14 residues. The CDR3 nucleotides read TGCAGCGCCGAACAGGGGGCGAACACCGGGGAGCTGTTTTTT. Translated: CSAEQGANTGELFF.

Regarding this clone: The same CDR3 arises from other DNA sequences in this sample as well. The rearrangement joins TRBV11-2 to TRBJ2-7, with 7 bases fitting TRBD2. The V and J ends lost 1 base and 1 base, in that order; junction bases with no gene match: 1. Germline V gene sequence: CDR1 SGHAT, CDR2 FQNNGV. The CDR3 spans 14 residues. This chain's CDR3 is CASSLAGGSYEQYF. In DNA form, the CDR3 reads TGTGCCAGCAGCTTAGCGGGAGGTTCCTACGAGCAGTACTTC.